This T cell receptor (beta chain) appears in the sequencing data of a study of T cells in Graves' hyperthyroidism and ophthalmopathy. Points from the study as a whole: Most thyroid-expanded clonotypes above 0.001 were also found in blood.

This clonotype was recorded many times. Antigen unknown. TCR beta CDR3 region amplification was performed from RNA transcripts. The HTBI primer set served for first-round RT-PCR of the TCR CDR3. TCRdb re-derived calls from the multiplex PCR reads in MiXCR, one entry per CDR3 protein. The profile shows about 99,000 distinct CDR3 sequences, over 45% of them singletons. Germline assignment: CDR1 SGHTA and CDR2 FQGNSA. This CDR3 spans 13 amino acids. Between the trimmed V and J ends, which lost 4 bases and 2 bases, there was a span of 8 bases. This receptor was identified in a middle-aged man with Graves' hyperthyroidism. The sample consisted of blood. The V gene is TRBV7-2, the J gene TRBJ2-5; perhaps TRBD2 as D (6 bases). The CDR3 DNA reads TGTGCCAGCAGCTCTAGCGTACAAGAGACCCAGTACTTC. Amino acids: CASSSSVQETQYF.